The clone carrying this T cell receptor beta chain was detected ten times or more. Its antigen is unidentified. TCRdb redid the calling of the 5' RACE reads with MiXCR, one entry per CDR3 protein. The table lists about 720,000 distinct CDR3 sequences, 8.6% of them singletons, with approximately 0.94% in the top ten. These data belong to a study of identical twins. Overall study results and limits: Findings depended on cross-sectional statistics rather than tracking the same donors. Models underestimated TCR alpha sharing (out-of-frame) in monozygotic twins. With abundant cord blood beta clonotypes, insertions were fewer; memory repertoires showed no such pattern.

The data were also submitted as part of a second study, on yellow fever vaccine responses in identical twins.

Sequenced sample: PBMCs. This TCR came from a woman between 18 and 29 years old in good health.

The CDR3 spells CASSLLSGGAVTQYF. The CDR3 nucleotides read TGTGCCAGCAGTTTACTAAGCGGGGGGGCAGTTACGCAGTATTTT. The chain has TRBV12-3 or TRBV12-4 and TRBJ2-3; 10 bases are shared with TRBD2. CDR3 length: 15 amino acids. V trimming: 2 bases; J trimming: 8 bases; junction bases outside the gene matches: 7.